The 27 T cell receptor beta chains reported below all come from one sample, sequenced in a study of CD8 T cells in Susac syndrome. Reverse transcription of roughly 0.45 to 1 ug RNA used random hexamers. TCRdb itself ran the immunoSEQ multiplex PCR reads through MiXCR, one entry per CDR3 protein. This sample has fewer than 200,000 distinct CDR3 sequences, with about 91% found just once. Input material: CD4+ T cells from PBMCs. The origin of the receptors is a human donor with Susac syndrome.

The chain links TRBV7-8 to TRBJ1-2; 7 nucleotides match TRBD1. CDR3 size: 17 residues. V lost 4 bases, J lost 6 bases, and 17 bases stayed unmatched. The V gene's germline CDR1 is SGHVS and CDR2 FQNEAQ. CDR3 coding DNA: TGTGCCAGCAGCTCACTCTTGGGGGACAGAAGTATACATGGCTACACCTTC. As protein: CASSSLLGDRSIHGYTF.

This chain links TRBV20-1 with TRBJ1-5, with 7 nucleotides matching TRBD1. CDR1 DFQATT and CDR2 SNEGSKA come from the germline V gene (reference sequence). This CDR3 has 14 residues. J lost 3 bases, V lost 6 bases, and 8 bases had no gene match. DNA of the CDR3: TGCAGTGCCGGTACAGGGGCCCCCAATCAGCCCCAGCATTTT. Translated: CSAGTGAPNQPQHF.

The rearrangement uses TRBV7-2 and TRBJ1-1; possibly TRBD1 for D (6 bases). The germline V gene encodes CDR1 SGHTA and CDR2 FQGNSA. Trimming left V 2 bases short and J 1 base short, with 14 bases between. This CDR3 has 16 residues. In DNA, the CDR3 is TGTGCCAGCAGCTTATTTGGGGGGCTAGGGAACACTGAAGCTTTCTTT. Translation gives CASSLFGGLGNTEAFF. The variable domain in full, completed from reference TRBV7-2 and TRBJ1-1, reads GAGVSQSPSNKVTEKGKDVELRCDPISGHTALYWYRQSLGQGLEFLIYFQGNSAPDKSGLPSDRFSAERTGGSVSTLTIQRTQQEDSAVYLCASSLFGGLGNTEAFFGQGTRLTVV.

The chain carries TRBV20-1 and TRBJ2-6; a possible D gene is TRBD1 (5 bases). Germline assignment: CDR1 DFQATT and CDR2 SNEGSKA (reference sequence). Trimming took 6 bases from V and 1 from J, leaving 10 bases between them. This CDR3 comprises 14 residues. CDR3 residues: CSATGLSGANVLTF. The CDR3 region has the DNA TGCAGTGCAACAGGTTTATCTGGGGCCAACGTCCTGACTTTC.

The chain carries TRBV14 and TRBJ1-1, with D possibly being TRBD1 (5 bases). The CDR3 spans 21 residues. Germline CDR1 and CDR2: SGHDN and FVKESK. V was pared by 0 bases and J by 0 bases, with 26 bases between. The CDR3 DNA is TGTGCCAGCAGCCAAGACTCTCTGGGCGGGCAGGGACCGTCAATGAACACTGAAGCTTTCTTT. Protein product: CASSQDSLGGQGPSMNTEAFF.

The J gene is TRBJ1-1, the V gene TRBV7-9; D gene ambiguous. The CDR3 covers 12 residues. V lost 4 bases to trimming and J lost 6 bases, with 9 bases between them. Germline V gene data show CDR1 as SEHNR and CDR2 as FQNEAQ (reference sequence). CDR3 bases: TGTGCCAGCAGCTCTACGGGTTCTGAAGCTTTCTTT. Translating it yields CASSSTGSEAFF.

The V gene is TRBV29-1, the J gene TRBJ1-1; D is uncertain. The V gene lost 7 bases and the J gene lost 0 bases, with 15 bases spanning the gap. This CDR3 contains 14 residues. The germline V gene encodes CDR1 SQVTM and CDR2 ANQGSEA. CDR3 nucleotides: TGCAGCGCCGCACCGCGACTCGTGAACACTGAAGCTTTCTTT. Protein: CSAAPRLVNTEAFF.

CDR3 in amino acids: CSARLSNQPQHF. For the CDR3, the DNA is TGCAGTGCTAGACTGTCCAATCAGCCCCAGCATTTT. This rearrangement joins TRBV20-1 to TRBJ1-5, with D hard to call. The V end lost 2 bases, the J end lost 3 bases, and 5 bases lay between the germline ends. CDR1 and CDR2 (germline): DFQATT, SNEGSKA (reference sequence). This CDR3 is built from 12 residues.

CDR3 sequence reads: CASRLPGAGFSGANVLTF. The CDR3 DNA follows: TGTGCCAGCAGACTACCTGGGGCAGGATTCTCTGGGGCCAACGTCCTGACTTTC. The J gene is TRBJ2-6, the V gene TRBV5-5, with D perhaps TRBD1 (5 bases). Trimming stripped 5 bases from V and 0 bases from J, with 18 bases between. This CDR3 comprises 18 residues. Germline loops: CDR1 SGHKS, CDR2 YYEKEE (reference sequence).

This chain links TRBV6-5 with TRBJ2-7; 11 positions match TRBD2. Germline V lookup: CDR1 MNHEY, CDR2 SVGAGI. The CDR3 is made up of 16 amino acids. The V gene end was trimmed by 5 bases and the J gene end by 3 bases; junction bases not matched to a gene: 9. The CDR3 sequence: CASSNTASGRYYEQYF. CDR3 in DNA: TGTGCCAGCAGTAACACTGCTAGCGGGAGGTACTACGAGCAGTACTTC.

The chain uses TRBV28 and TRBJ2-7, with D possibly being TRBD1 (6 bases). The CDR3 is made up of 15 amino acids. Trimming removed 0 bases at V and 2 bases at J, with 11 bases between. Per germline, CDR1 MDHEN and CDR2 SYDVKM. CDR3 sequence reads: CASSLWSDRAYEQYF. DNA of the CDR3: TGTGCCAGCAGTTTATGGTCGGACAGAGCCTACGAGCAGTACTTC.

The genes are TRBV24-1 and TRBJ2-1; 11 bases are shared with TRBD2. The CDR3 spans 14 residues. CDR1 KGHDR and CDR2 SFDVKD come from the germline V gene. V trimming: 9 bases; J trimming: 7 bases; junction bases outside the gene matches: 7. CDR3 residues: CATSTSGTGNEQFF. CDR3 DNA sequence: TGTGCCACCTCGACTAGCGGGACGGGGAATGAGCAGTTCTTC.

This chain joins TRBV3-1 and TRBJ2-5; 7 bases map to TRBD2. In germline, CDR1 is LGHDT, CDR2 YNNKEL (reference sequence). J lost 2 bases, V lost 0 bases, and 6 bases had no gene match. The CDR3 totals 16 residues. The CDR3 loop is CASSQDLASGQETQYF. The CDR3 region has the DNA TGTGCCAGCAGCCAAGATTTGGCTAGCGGACAAGAGACCCAGTACTTC.

The rearrangement uses TRBV13 and TRBJ1-4; no clear D. The CDR3 is made up of 17 amino acids. Trimming stripped 2 bases from V and 4 bases from J, with 17 bases between. In germline, CDR1 is PRHDT, CDR2 FYEKMQ (reference sequence). CDR3 sequence reads: CASSLRSINGHNEKLFF. As DNA, the CDR3 is TGTGCCAGCAGCTTAAGGTCGATTAACGGGCATAATGAAAAACTGTTTTTT.

The chain employs TRBV3-1 and TRBJ2-7, with D perhaps given as TRBD1 or TRBD2 (5 bases each). Looked up from germline, CDR1 is LGHDT and CDR2 is YNNKEL (reference sequence). The CDR3 has 15 residues. V gave up 3 bases and J gave up 6 bases, with 18 bases separating them. CDR3 in amino acids: CASSQRGIGDGEQYF. As DNA, the CDR3 is TGTGCCAGCAGCCAGAGAGGGATAGGGGACGGCGAGCAGTACTTC.

This sequence joins TRBV3-1 and TRBJ1-6; 7 nucleotides agree with TRBD1. Germline-derived CDR1 and CDR2 are LGHDT and YNNKEL (reference sequence). J lost 3 bases, V lost 1 base, and 3 bases had no gene match. The CDR3 totals 16 residues. This chain's CDR3 is CASSQAGQFYNSPLHF. The CDR3 region has the DNA TGTGCCAGCAGCCAAGCGGGACAGTTCTATAATTCACCCCTCCACTTT.

The chain couples TRBV6-1 to TRBJ2-7; tentatively, D is TRBD1 or TRBD2 (5 bases each). Trimming cost V 7 bases and J 3 bases, with 19 bases left between them. CDR1 MNHNS and CDR2 SASEGT come from the germline V gene. CDR3 size: 15 residues. This CDR3 reads CASTPGRRMNYEQYF. Here the CDR3 DNA reads TGTGCCAGCACTCCGGGACGCCGAATGAACTACGAGCAGTACTTC.

The chain links TRBV12-3 or TRBV12-4 to TRBJ1-1; tentative D call: TRBD1 (5 bases). Trimming shortened V by 7 bases and J by 0 bases, and 12 bases separated the two germline ends. The CDR3 totals 14 residues. The DNA for the CDR3 is TGTGCCAGCACACCAGGGACCATGAACACTGAAGCTTTCTTT. Translating it yields CASTPGTMNTEAFF.

In regard to this clonotype: The junction does not match germline at one end; this may be a read error. The chain is built from TRBV6-4 and TRBJ1-1; 7 bases are a match to TRBD1. The CDR3 runs to 16 residues. Germline loops: CDR1 MRHNA, CDR2 SNTAGT. The CDR3 bases are TGTGCCAGGAGTGAAAGAGCGGACAGGAGGAACACTGAAGCTTTCTTT. Protein sequence: CARSERADRRNTEAFF.

V usage is TRBV12-3 or TRBV12-4 and J usage is TRBJ2-2; D may correspond to TRBD1 or TRBD2 (5 bases each). V lost 3 bases and J lost 5, with 10 bases in between. This CDR3 comprises 14 residues. In nucleotides, the CDR3 is TGTGCCAGCAGTTTGTTAGAGGGGACCGGGGAGCTGTTTTTT. This sequence encodes CASSLLEGTGELFF.

The chain combines TRBV9 with TRBJ1-2; D not resolved. V was clipped by 6 bases and J by 2 bases, with 14 bases between them. The CDR3 covers 14 residues. Germline CDR1 and CDR2: SGDLS and YYNGEE. DNA of the CDR3: TGTGCCAGCAAGCTCGGGGTGGGGAACTATGGCTACACCTTC. Its translation: CASKLGVGNYGYTF.

This chain joins TRBV5-1 and TRBJ2-5; D is uncertain. CDR3 length: 12 residues. The V end was cut by 6 bases, the J end by 5 bases, with 11 bases between. Germline lookup yields CDR1 SGHRS and CDR2 YFSETQ. The CDR3 region is CASNPRRETQYF. The CDR3 DNA reads TGCGCCAGCAATCCCCGACGGGAGACCCAGTACTTC.

This rearrangement joins TRBV27 to TRBJ2-1; perhaps D is TRBD1 or TRBD2 (5 bases each). The V gene's germline CDR1 is MNHEY and CDR2 SMNVEV (reference sequence). Trimming removed 1 base at V and 0 bases at J, with 10 bases between. This CDR3 is built from 16 residues. CDR3 in DNA: TGTGCCAGCAGTTTATTTGGGGGTAGCTCCTACAATGAGCAGTTCTTC. It specifies CASSLFGGSSYNEQFF.

The chain couples TRBV28 to TRBJ2-3; D not certain. This CDR3 is built from 13 residues. The ends were cut back, 6 bases at V and 0 bases at J, with 7 bases in the middle. In germline, CDR1 is MDHEN, CDR2 SYDVKM. The CDR3 loop reads CASRPASTDTQYF. CDR3 DNA sequence: TGTGCCAGCAGGCCAGCTAGCACAGATACGCAGTATTTT.

The chain has TRBV19 and TRBJ1-2; no clear D gene. Trimming removed 2 bases at V and 4 bases at J, with 14 bases between. The CDR3 covers 15 residues. CDR1 is LNHDA and CDR2 is SQIVND in the germline V gene (reference sequence). The CDR3 DNA follows: TGTGCCAGTAGTATAACGAGGCCGGCAAGCTATGGCTACACCTTC. Protein: CASSITRPASYGYTF. The entire variable domain, with the rest obtained from reference TRBV19 and TRBJ1-2, is as follows: DGGITQSPKYLFRKEGQNVTLSCEQNLNHDAMYWYRQDPGQGLRLIYYSQIVNDFQKGDIAEGYSVSREKKESFPLTVTSAQKNPTAFYLCASSITRPASYGYTFGSGTRLTVV.

Only one count was recorded for this clonotype. The chain carries TRBV20-1 and TRBJ1-3; possibly TRBD1 for D (5 bases). Germline-derived CDR1 and CDR2 are DFQATT and SNEGSKA (reference sequence). This CDR3 spans 15 amino acids. V lost 3 bases and J lost 0, with 12 bases in between. CDR3 protein: CSARFEGSSGNTIYF. The CDR3 coding sequence is TGCAGTGCTAGGTTTGAGGGGAGCTCTGGAAACACCATATATTTT.

This chain links TRBV12-3 or TRBV12-4 with TRBJ2-7, with D perhaps matching TRBD2 (7 bases). Trimming pared 6 bases from V and 6 bases from J, leaving 18 bases between. The CDR3 totals 14 residues. The CDR3 loop reads CASRRGGDPREQYF. The CDR3 DNA is TGTGCCAGCAGGAGGGGGGGGGACCCTCGCGAGCAGTACTTC.